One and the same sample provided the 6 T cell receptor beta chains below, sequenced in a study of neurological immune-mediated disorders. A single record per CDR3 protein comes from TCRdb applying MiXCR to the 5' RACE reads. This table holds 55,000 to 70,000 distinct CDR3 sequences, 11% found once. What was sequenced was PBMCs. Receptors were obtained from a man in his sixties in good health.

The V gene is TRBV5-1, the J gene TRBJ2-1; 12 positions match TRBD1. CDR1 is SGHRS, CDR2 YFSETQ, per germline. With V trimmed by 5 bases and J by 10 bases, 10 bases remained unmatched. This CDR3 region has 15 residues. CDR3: CASRRMGQGAREQFF. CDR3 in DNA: TGCGCCAGCAGACGGATGGGACAGGGGGCACGGGAGCAGTTCTTC.

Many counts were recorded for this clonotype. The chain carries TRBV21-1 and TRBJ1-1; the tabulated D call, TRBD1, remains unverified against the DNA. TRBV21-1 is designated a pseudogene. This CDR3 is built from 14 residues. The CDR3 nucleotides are TGTGCCAGCAGCAAAGGGGGGGAAGGGGTTGAAGCTTTCTTT. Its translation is CASSKGGEGVEAFF.

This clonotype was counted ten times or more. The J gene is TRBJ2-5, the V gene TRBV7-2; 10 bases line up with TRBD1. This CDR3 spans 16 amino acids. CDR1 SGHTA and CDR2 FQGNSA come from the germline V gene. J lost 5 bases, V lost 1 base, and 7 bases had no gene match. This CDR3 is CASSLDRQGASETQYF. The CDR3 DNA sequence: TGTGCCAGCAGCTTAGATCGACAGGGGGCGTCCGAGACCCAGTACTTC.

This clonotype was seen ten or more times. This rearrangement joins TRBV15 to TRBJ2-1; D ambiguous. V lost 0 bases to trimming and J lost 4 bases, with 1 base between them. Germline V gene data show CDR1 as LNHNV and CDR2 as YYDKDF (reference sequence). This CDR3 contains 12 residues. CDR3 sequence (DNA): TGTGCCACCAGCAGAGATTACAATGAGCAGTTCTTC. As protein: CATSRDYNEQFF.

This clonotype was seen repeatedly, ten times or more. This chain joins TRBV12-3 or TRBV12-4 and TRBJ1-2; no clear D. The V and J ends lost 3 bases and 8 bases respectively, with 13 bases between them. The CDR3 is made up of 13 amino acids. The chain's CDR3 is CASSFSGEGGYTF. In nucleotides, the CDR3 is TGTGCCAGCAGTTTCAGTGGAGAGGGCGGCTACACCTTC.

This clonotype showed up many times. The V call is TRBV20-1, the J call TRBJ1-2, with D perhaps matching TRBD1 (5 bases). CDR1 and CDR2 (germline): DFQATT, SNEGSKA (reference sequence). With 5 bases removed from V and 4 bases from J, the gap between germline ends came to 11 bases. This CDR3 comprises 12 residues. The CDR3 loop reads CSAFRVSYGYTF. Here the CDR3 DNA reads TGCAGTGCTTTCAGGGTATCCTATGGCTACACCTTC.